These 24 T cell receptor beta chains were all obtained from the same sample, sequenced in a study of blood T cell repertoires in COVID-19. The assay was immunoSEQ multiplex PCR, and TCRdb's table has in-frame clones only and misses some. Altogether tens of thousands of clones are present, around 78% being singletons, with the ten largest covering about 10%. Specimen: peripheral blood. The source is a human donor in a cohort sampled during active COVID-19.

This rearrangement joins TRBV7-2 to TRBJ2-2, with 7 bases matching TRBD2. V trimming: 5 bases; J trimming: 10 bases; junction bases outside the gene matches: 13. This CDR3 has 15 residues. Germline values: CDR1 SGHTA, CDR2 FQGNSA. CDR3 in DNA: TGTGCCAGCAGCCGCGTCGGGAGGCAGGTTGCGGAGCTGTTTTTT. It translates to CASSRVGRQVAELFF. Full variable domain (outside the CDR3, taken from reference TRBV7-2 and TRBJ2-2): GAGVSQSPSNKVTEKGKDVELRCDPISGHTALYWYRQSLGQGLEFLIYFQGNSAPDKSGLPSDRFSAERTGGSVSTLTIQRTQQEDSAVYLCASSRVGRQVAELFFGEGSRLTVL.

The rearrangement links TRBV30 to TRBJ1-2, with D perhaps matching TRBD1 (6 bases). There are 13 residues in the CDR3. V was trimmed by 4 bases and J by 4 bases, leaving 13 bases between them. Germline values: CDR1 GTSNPN, CDR2 SVGIG (reference sequence). This CDR3 reads CAWTLGAGYGYTF. As DNA, the CDR3 is TGTGCCTGGACTCTGGGGGCCGGCTATGGCTACACCTTC.

V is TRBV28 and J is TRBJ2-1, with 9 bases matching TRBD1. V lost 5 bases to trimming and J lost 7 bases; unmatched junction nucleotides: 6. CDR1 MDHEN and CDR2 SYDVKM come from the germline V gene. The CDR3 length is 14 residues. CDR3 protein: CASSKQGARNEQFF. The CDR3 nucleotides are TGTGCCAGCAGTAAACAGGGGGCACGAAATGAGCAGTTCTTC.

CDR3 sequence (DNA): TGTGCCAGCAGCTCACGGACTAGCGGGGGACCCTCCTACAATGAGCAGTTCTTC. It codes for CASSSRTSGGPSYNEQFF. The gene calls are TRBV7-2 and TRBJ2-1; 13 bases agree with TRBD2. V trimming: 4 bases; J trimming: 0 bases; junction bases outside the gene matches: 6. Germline V gene data show CDR1 as SGHTA and CDR2 as FQGNSA. This CDR3 comprises 18 residues.

This clone was detected only once. The chain couples TRBV5-1 to TRBJ1-1; D possibly corresponds to TRBD1 (5 bases). CDR3 length: 15 amino acids. Per the germline V gene, CDR1 is SGHRS and CDR2 is YFSETQ. V lost 0 bases and J 4 bases, leaving 13 bases between the germline ends. This CDR3 reads CASSLGARASTEAFF. The CDR3 DNA is TGCGCCAGCAGCTTGGGGGCCAGGGCAAGCACTGAAGCTTTCTTT.

This chain joins TRBV6-2 or TRBV6-3 and TRBJ2-3, with TRBD2 matching 10 bases. The CDR3 is 17 residues long. Losses at the gene ends were 6 bases for V and 4 bases for J; bases not matched to a gene: 13. The germline V gene encodes CDR1 MNHEY and CDR2 SVGEGT. CDR3 in DNA: TGTGCCAGCAGCCTACGGGCTAGCGGGGGCTATGCAGATACGCAGTATTTT. Amino acids: CASSLRASGGYADTQYF.

This rearrangement joins TRBV11-2 to TRBJ1-4; 8 positions agree with TRBD1. CDR1 is SGHAT, CDR2 FQNNGV, per germline. V was clipped by 5 bases and J by 8 bases; unmatched bases: 10. The CDR3 consists of 15 residues. The CDR3 sequence: CASSVQGVEWEKLFF. CDR3 DNA: TGTGCCAGCAGCGTACAGGGGGTAGAATGGGAAAAACTGTTTTTT.

The chain links TRBV10-3 to TRBJ2-1; TRBD2 matches 8 bases. From germline, CDR1 is ENHRY and CDR2 SYGVKD. The CDR3 extends over 14 amino acids. The junction had 6 bases not matched to a gene; V was cut back by 11 bases and J by 0 bases. The CDR3 coding sequence is TGTGCCGCCACTAGCGGACGCTCCTACAATGAGCAGTTCTTC. It translates to CAATSGRSYNEQFF.

Only one count was recorded for this clone. This CDR3 reads CASSYGTSGSIETQYF. In DNA, the CDR3 is TGTGCCAGCAGTTACGGGACTAGCGGGAGTATCGAGACCCAGTACTTC. This chain connects TRBV6-5 to TRBJ2-5; TRBD2 matches 14 bases. Germline V gene sequence: CDR1 MNHEY, CDR2 SVGAGI. Trimming at V came to 2 bases and at J to 5 bases, leaving 4 bases not matched to a gene. CDR3 size: 16 residues.

The genes are TRBV4-2 and TRBJ1-1, with 7 bases aligning to TRBD1. The CDR3 runs 15 residues. Germline V gene data show CDR1 as LGHNA and CDR2 as YNFKEQ. With V trimmed by 4 bases and J by 8 bases, 13 bases remained unmatched. The CDR3: CASSLPGQGDREAFF. CDR3 DNA: TGTGCCAGCAGCCTACCCGGGCAGGGGGATCGGGAAGCTTTCTTT.

The chain links TRBV28 to TRBJ2-7; the match to TRBD1 covers 7 bases. The germline CDR1 and CDR2 sequences are MDHEN and SYDVKM. The CDR3 has 16 amino acids. Trimming took 4 bases from V and 4 from J; bases not matched to a gene: 13. The CDR3 nucleotides read TGTGCCAGCAGTTCATTCTCCCGGACAGGTTCGTACGAGCAGTACTTC. Its protein product is CASSSFSRTGSYEQYF.

The chain combines TRBV12-3 or TRBV12-4 with TRBJ2-1; TRBD1 agrees at 7 bases. The CDR3 loop spans 13 amino acids. With 6 bases clipped from V and 14 bases from J, the junction kept 13 bases outside the gene matches. CDR3 amino acids: CASSPALQGVEFF. The CDR3 nucleotides read TGTGCCAGCAGCCCGGCCTTGCAGGGGGTTGAGTTCTTC.

This chain links TRBV5-1 with TRBJ2-1; TRBD1 matches 10 bases. The germline V gene encodes CDR1 SGHRS and CDR2 YFSETQ. The CDR3 loop spans 16 amino acids. V was pared by 6 bases and J by 6 bases, with 12 bases of the junction left unmatched. The CDR3, as DNA: TGCGCCAGCACGACTGGCGGGACAGGGGATGTCAATGAGCAGTTCTTC. Protein sequence: CASTTGGTGDVNEQFF.

The chain has TRBV3-1 (or the pseudogene TRBV3-2) and TRBJ2-3; no clear D gene. The CDR3 has 14 amino acids. Germline-derived CDR1 and CDR2 are LGHDT and YNNKEL (reference sequence). V lost 1 base to trimming and J lost 0 bases, with 5 bases between them. CDR3 coding DNA: TGTGCCAGCAGCCAAGCGGTTAGCACAGATACGCAGTATTTT. Encoded protein: CASSQAVSTDTQYF.

This clone occurred many times. V and J are TRBV7-8 and TRBJ2-7, with 8 bases identical to TRBD2. From germline, CDR1 is SGHVS and CDR2 FQNEAQ. The trim removed 5 bases at V and 2 bases at J, leaving 8 bases unmatched. The CDR3 length is 15 residues. In DNA form, the CDR3 reads TGTGCCAGCAGCCAGGGAGCGGGAGCCCCCTACGAGCAGTACTTC. It encodes CASSQGAGAPYEQYF.

The chain links TRBV4-1 to TRBJ1-5; TRBD1 aligns across 9 bases. The germline gives CDR1 MGHRA, CDR2 YSYEKL. Unmatched junction bases numbered 8, after V lost 1 base and J lost 7 bases. The CDR3 totals 16 residues. This chain's CDR3 is CASSQGWTDRGQPQHF. Here the CDR3 DNA reads TGCGCCAGCAGCCAAGGGTGGACGGACAGGGGACAGCCCCAGCATTTT.

This sequence joins TRBV19 and TRBJ2-7, with D maybe TRBD1 (6 bases). The CDR3 has 13 residues. Per the germline V gene, CDR1 is LNHDA and CDR2 is SQIVND (reference sequence). Trimming left V 7 bases short and J 7 bases short, with 17 bases between. The CDR3 nucleotides are TGTGCCAGTACGGCGCCGACAGGCGATGAGCAGTACTTC. Protein: CASTAPTGDEQYF.

The chain carries TRBV29-1 and TRBJ2-1; 10 bases are shared with TRBD1. The V and J ends lost 2 bases and 3 bases, in that order; junction bases with no gene match: 1. The length of the CDR3 is 14 residues. CDR1 is SQVTM, CDR2 ANQGSEA, per germline. CDR3 sequence reads: CSVERDRGYNEQFF. The CDR3 DNA sequence: TGCAGCGTTGAAAGGGACAGGGGCTACAATGAGCAGTTCTTC.

The V gene is TRBV6-1, the J gene TRBJ2-5, with D maybe TRBD1 (5 bases). V was pared by 0 bases and J by 7 bases, with 9 bases between. Looked up from germline, CDR1 is MNHNS and CDR2 is SASEGT. The CDR3 spans 13 residues. The CDR3 nucleotides are TGTGCCAGCAGTGAAGCGGAGCAGGGGACCCAGTACTTC. This translates into CASSEAEQGTQYF.

The CDR3 loop reads CASSPESYEQYF. DNA of the CDR3: TGCGCCAGCAGTCCAGAAAGCTACGAGCAGTACTTC. The chain couples TRBV5-1 to TRBJ2-7, with no clear D. Germline lookup yields CDR1 SGHRS and CDR2 YFSETQ. This CDR3 comprises 12 residues. V was clipped by 5 bases and J by 3 bases, with 9 bases between them.

The genes are TRBV7-2 and TRBJ2-7; possibly TRBD1 for D (6 bases). This CDR3 spans 15 amino acids. The germline V and J ends were trimmed by 5 bases and 2 bases, with 16 bases remaining between them. CDR1 is SGHTA and CDR2 is FQGNSA in the germline V gene. In DNA, the CDR3 is TGTGCCAGCAGCCAACTTTGGGGGCCCACCTACGAGCAGTACTTC. Protein sequence: CASSQLWGPTYEQYF.

The chain employs TRBV3-1 (or the pseudogene TRBV3-2) and TRBJ2-7, with 8 bases that match TRBD1. With 0 bases clipped from V and 7 bases from J, the junction kept 8 bases outside the gene matches. This CDR3 spans 15 amino acids. Per germline, CDR1 LGHDT and CDR2 YNNKEL (reference sequence). The CDR3 nucleotides are TGTGCCAGCAGCCAAGACCACTCAGGGGGCAGGGAGCAGTACTTC. Translated, it gives CASSQDHSGGREQYF.

This sequence joins TRBV7-6 and TRBJ2-7, with D uncertain. V was pared by 1 base and J by 5 bases, with 6 bases between. CDR1 and CDR2 (germline): SGHVS, FNYEAQ. This CDR3 has 12 amino acids. CDR3 DNA: TGTGCCAGCAGCTTAGTAAGCGACGAGCAGTACTTC. It specifies CASSLVSDEQYF.

The V and J genes are TRBV18 and TRBJ1-3; TRBD1 aligns across 8 bases. This CDR3 is 17 amino acids long. Germline CDR1 is KGHSH and CDR2 is LQKENI. V gave up 0 bases and J gave up 0 bases; unmatched junction bases: 4. The CDR3 DNA is TGTGCCAGCTCACCACCGGGACAGGCCGACTCTGGAAACACCATATATTTT. Encoded protein: CASSPPGQADSGNTIYF.